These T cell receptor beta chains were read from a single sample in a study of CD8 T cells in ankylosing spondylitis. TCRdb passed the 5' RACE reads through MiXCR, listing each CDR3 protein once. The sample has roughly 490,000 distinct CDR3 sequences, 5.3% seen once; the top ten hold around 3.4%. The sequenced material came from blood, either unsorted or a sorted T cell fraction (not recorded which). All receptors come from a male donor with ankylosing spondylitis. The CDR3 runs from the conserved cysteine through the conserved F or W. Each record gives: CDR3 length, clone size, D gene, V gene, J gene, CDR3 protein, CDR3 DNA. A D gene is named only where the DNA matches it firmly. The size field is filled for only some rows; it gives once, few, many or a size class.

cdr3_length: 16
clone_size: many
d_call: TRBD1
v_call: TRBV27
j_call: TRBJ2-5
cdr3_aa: CASSLSQPQGAGTQYF
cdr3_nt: TGTGCCAGCAGTTTATCACAACCACAGGGGGCCGGGACCCAGTACTTC

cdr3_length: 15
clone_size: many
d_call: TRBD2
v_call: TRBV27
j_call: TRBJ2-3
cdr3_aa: CASSPSGRDVDTQYF
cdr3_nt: TGTGCCAGCAGTCCTAGCGGGAGGGATGTAGATACGCAGTATTTT

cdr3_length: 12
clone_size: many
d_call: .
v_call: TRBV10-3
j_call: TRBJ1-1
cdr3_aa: CAISRLNTEAFF
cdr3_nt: TGTGCCATCAGTAGGTTGAACACTGAAGCTTTCTTT

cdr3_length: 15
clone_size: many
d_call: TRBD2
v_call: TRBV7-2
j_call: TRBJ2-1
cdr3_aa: CASASGRGGYNEQFF
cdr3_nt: TGTGCCAGCGCTAGCGGGAGAGGCGGCTACAATGAGCAGTTCTTC

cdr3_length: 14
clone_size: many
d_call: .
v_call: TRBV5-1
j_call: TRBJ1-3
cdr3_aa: CASSLGVAGNTIYF
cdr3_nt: TGCGCCAGCAGTTTAGGGGTTGCTGGAAACACCATATATTTT

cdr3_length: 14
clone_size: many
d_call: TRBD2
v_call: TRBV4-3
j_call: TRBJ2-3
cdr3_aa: CASSLREAADTQYF
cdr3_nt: TGCGCCAGCAGCCTCCGGGAGGCGGCAGATACGCAGTATTTT

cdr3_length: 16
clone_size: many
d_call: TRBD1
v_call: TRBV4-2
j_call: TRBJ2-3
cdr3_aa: CASSHSQGAEEDTQYF
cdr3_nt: TGTGCCAGCAGCCATTCTCAGGGGGCTGAAGAAGATACGCAGTATTTT

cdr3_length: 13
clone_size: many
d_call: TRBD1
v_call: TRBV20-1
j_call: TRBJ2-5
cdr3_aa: CSKLDRGRETQYF
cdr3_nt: TGCAGTAAATTAGACAGGGGTCGAGAGACCCAGTACTTC

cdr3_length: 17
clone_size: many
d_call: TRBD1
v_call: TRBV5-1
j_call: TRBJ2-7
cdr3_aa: CASSLGVGDRASYEQYF
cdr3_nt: TGCGCCAGCAGCTTGGGGGTCGGGGACAGGGCCTCCTACGAGCAGTACTTC

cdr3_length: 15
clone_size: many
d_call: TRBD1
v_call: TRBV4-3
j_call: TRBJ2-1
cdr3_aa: CASSQRTGEILEQFF
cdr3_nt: TGCGCCAGCAGCCAGCGGACAGGGGAGATCCTTGAGCAGTTCTTC

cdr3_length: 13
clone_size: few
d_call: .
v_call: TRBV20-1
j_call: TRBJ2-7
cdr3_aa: CSAGTPNSYEQYF
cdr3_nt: TGCAGTGCGGGGACACCAAACTCCTACGAGCAGTACTTC

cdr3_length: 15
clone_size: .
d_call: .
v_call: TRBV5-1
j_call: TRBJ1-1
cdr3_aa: CASSLGSGTLTEAFF
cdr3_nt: TGCGCCAGCAGCTTGGGATCCGGGACGCTAACTGAAGCTTTCTTT

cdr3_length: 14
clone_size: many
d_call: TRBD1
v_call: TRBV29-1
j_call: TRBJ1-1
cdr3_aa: CSIWTGLSGTEAFF
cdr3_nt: TGCAGCATCTGGACAGGGTTATCGGGCACTGAAGCTTTCTTT

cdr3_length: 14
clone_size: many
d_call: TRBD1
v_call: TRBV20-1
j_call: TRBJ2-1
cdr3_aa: CSALRDRVLNEQFF
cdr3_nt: TGCAGTGCTCTGCGGGACAGGGTTCTTAATGAGCAGTTCTTC

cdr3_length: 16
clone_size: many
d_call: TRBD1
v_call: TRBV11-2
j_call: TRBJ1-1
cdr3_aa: CASSPWTGGLNTEAFF
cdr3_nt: TGCGCCAGCAGCCCTTGGACAGGGGGCTTGAACACTGAAGCTTTCTTT

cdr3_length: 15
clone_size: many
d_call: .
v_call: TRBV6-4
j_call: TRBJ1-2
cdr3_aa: CASSDGDTGLYGYTF
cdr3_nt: TGTGCCAGCAGTGACGGGGACACGGGACTATATGGCTACACCTTC

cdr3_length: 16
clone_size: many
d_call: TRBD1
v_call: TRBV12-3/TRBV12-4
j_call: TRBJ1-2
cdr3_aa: CASSPGPGQGAKGYTF
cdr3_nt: TGTGCCAGCAGTCCCGGTCCGGGACAGGGGGCGAAGGGCTACACCTTC

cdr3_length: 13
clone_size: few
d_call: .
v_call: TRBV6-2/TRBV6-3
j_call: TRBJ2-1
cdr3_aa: CASSYWGTNEQFF
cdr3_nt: TGTGCCAGCAGTTACTGGGGTACCAATGAGCAGTTCTTC

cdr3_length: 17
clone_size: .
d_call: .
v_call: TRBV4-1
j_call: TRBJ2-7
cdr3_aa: CASSRLVHPSAAYEQYF
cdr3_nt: TGCGCCAGCAGCCGCCTGGTCCATCCGTCCGCGGCCTACGAGCAGTACTTC

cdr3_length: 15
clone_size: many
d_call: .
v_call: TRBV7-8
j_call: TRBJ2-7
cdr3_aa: CASSLETPDPYEQYF
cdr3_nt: TGTGCCAGCAGCTTAGAGACACCCGACCCCTACGAGCAGTACTTC

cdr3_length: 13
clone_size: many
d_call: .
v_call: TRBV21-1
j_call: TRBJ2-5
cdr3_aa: CLKRRLLKETQYF
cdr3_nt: TGTCTTAAGCGAAGACTACTGAAAGAGACCCAGTACTTC

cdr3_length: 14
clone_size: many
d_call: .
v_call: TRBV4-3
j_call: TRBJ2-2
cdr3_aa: CASSQDSGAGELFF
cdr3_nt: TGCGCCAGCAGCCAAGATTCCGGAGCCGGGGAGCTGTTTTTT

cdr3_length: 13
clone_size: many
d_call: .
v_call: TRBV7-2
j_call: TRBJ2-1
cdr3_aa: CASSTGLYNEQFF
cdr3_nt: TGTGCCAGCAGCACGGGACTTTACAATGAGCAGTTCTTC

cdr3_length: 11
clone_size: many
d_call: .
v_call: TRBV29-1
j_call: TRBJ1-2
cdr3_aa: CSVESGLGYTF
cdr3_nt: TGCAGCGTTGAAAGTGGACTAGGCTACACCTTC

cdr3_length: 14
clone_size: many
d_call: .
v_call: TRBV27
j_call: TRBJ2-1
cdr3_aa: CASTYSRRANEQFF
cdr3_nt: TGTGCCAGCACCTATAGCAGGAGGGCAAATGAGCAGTTCTTC

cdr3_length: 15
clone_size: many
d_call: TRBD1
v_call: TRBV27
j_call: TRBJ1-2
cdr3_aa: CASSLLQGALSGYTF
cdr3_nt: TGTGCCAGCAGTTTACTTCAGGGGGCGCTTAGTGGCTACACCTTC

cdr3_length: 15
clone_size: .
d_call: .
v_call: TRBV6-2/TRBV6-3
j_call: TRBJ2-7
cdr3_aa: CASSYLPGTSYEQYF
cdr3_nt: TGTGCCAGCAGTTACCTCCCCGGGACCTCCTACGAGCAGTACTTC

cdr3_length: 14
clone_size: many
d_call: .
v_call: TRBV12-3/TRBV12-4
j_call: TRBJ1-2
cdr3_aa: CASNNWGVDYGYTF
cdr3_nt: TGTGCCAGCAATAATTGGGGGGTAGACTATGGCTACACCTTC

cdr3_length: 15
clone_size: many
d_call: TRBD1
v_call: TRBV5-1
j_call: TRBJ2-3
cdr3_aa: CASSLVGDRVDTQYF
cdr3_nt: TGCGCCAGCAGCTTGGTGGGGGACAGGGTGGATACGCAGTATTTT

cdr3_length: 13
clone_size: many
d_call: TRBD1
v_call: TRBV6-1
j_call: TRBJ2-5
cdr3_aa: CASQGGTGASQYF
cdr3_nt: TGTGCCTCCCAGGGCGGGACAGGGGCTTCCCAGTACTTC

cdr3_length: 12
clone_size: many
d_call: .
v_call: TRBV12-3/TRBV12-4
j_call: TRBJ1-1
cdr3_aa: CASSLAGYEAFF
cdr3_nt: TGTGCCAGCAGTTTAGCTGGGTATGAAGCTTTCTTT

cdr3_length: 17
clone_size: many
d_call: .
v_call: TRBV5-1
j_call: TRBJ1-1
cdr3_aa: CASSLSWALNGNTEAFF
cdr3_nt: TGCGCCAGCAGCTTGTCATGGGCCCTCAATGGGAACACTGAAGCTTTCTTT

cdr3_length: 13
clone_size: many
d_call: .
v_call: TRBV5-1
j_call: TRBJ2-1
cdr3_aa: CASSLPSYNEQFF
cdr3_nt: TGTGCCAGCAGCTTACCATCTTACAATGAGCAGTTCTTC

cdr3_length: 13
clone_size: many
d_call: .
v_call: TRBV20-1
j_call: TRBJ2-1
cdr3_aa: CSARTGGYNEQFF
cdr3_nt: TGCAGTGCTAGGACTGGAGGATACAATGAGCAGTTCTTC

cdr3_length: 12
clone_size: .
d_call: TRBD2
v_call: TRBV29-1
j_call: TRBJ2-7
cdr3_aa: CSGGTIPYEQYF
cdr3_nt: TGCAGCGGGGGGACTATACCCTACGAGCAGTACTTC

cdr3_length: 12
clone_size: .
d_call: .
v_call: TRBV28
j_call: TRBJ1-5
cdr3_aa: CASTLNNQPQHF
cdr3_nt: TGTGCCAGCACCTTGAATAATCAGCCCCAGCATTTT

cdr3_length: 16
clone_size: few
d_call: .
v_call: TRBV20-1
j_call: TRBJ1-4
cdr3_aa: CCARWDLTARPRSIVF
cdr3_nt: TGCTGTGCTAGATGGGACCTTACAGCTCGGCCAAGGTCAATTGTTTTT

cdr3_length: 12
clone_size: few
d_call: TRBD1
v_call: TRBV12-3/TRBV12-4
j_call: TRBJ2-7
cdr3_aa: CASSSGQSEQYF
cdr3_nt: TGTGCCAGCAGTTCGGGACAGAGCGAGCAGTACTTC

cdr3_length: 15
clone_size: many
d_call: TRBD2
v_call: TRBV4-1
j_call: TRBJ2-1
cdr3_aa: CASSQGLAGGGEQFF
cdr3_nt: TGCGCCAGCAGCCAAGGTCTAGCGGGAGGAGGTGAGCAGTTCTTC

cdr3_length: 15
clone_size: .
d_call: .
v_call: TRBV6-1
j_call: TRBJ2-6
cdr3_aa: CASRPSGTGANVLTF
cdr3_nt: TGTGCCAGCAGACCCTCGGGGACTGGGGCCAACGTCCTGACTTTC

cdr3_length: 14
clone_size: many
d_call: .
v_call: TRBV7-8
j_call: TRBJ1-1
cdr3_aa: CASSLGGTSPEAFF
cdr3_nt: TGTGCCAGCAGCTTAGGAGGCACGAGCCCTGAAGCTTTCTTT

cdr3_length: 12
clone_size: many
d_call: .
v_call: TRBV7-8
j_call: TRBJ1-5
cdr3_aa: CASSLWRGPQHF
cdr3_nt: TGTGCCAGCAGCTTATGGCGGGGGCCCCAGCATTTT

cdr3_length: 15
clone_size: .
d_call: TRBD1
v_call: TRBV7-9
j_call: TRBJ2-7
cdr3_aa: CASSPQGTRSYEQYF
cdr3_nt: TGTGCCAGCAGCCCACAGGGGACCCGCTCCTACGAGCAGTACTTC

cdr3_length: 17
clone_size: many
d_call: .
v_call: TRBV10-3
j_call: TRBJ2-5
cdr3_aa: CAISESGGSGAKETQYF
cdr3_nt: TGTGCCATCAGTGAGTCGGGTGGCAGCGGCGCCAAAGAGACCCAGTACTTC

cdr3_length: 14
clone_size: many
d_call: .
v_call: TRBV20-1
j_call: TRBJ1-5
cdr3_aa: CSARTGVTFQPQHF
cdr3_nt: TGCAGTGCACGTACAGGTGTCACGTTTCAGCCCCAGCATTTT

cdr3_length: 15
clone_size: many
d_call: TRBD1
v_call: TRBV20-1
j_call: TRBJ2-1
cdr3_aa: CSARAPGQGGDEQFF
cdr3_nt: TGCAGTGCTAGAGCCCCGGGACAGGGAGGGGATGAGCAGTTCTTC

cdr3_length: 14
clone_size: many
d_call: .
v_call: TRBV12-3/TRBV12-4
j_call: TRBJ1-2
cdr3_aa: CASSLFGLNYGYTF
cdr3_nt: TGTGCCAGCAGTTTGTTCGGGCTAAACTATGGCTACACCTTC